The next 32 T cell receptor beta chains were all read from a single sample in a study of shared clonotypes between healthy human individuals. Produced via immunoSEQ multiplex PCR; TCRdb's table is partial and in-frame only. The sample has about 710,000 clones; around 78% are singletons. Sequencing input: memory CD4+ T cells sorted from blood. The subset is: CD45RA-negative fraction. These receptors were obtained from a woman under 40 in good health.

This clone appeared a single time. This rearrangement joins TRBV29-1 to TRBJ1-1, with 7 bases lining up with TRBD1. CDR3 length: 15 residues. Trimming took 6 bases from V and 1 from J; bases not matched to a gene: 11. CDR1 is SQVTM and CDR2 is ANQGSEA in the germline V gene. The CDR3 DNA follows: TGCAGCGTCGGCGGACAGGCAGAGTGGAACACTGAAGCTTTCTTT. It translates to CSVGGQAEWNTEAFF.

In the case of this clone: The sample holds other DNA sequences that translate to the same CDR3. This rearrangement joins TRBV7-2 to TRBJ2-7; D remains ambiguous. Germline CDR1 is SGHTA and CDR2 is FQGNSA. The CDR3 consists of 10 residues. The V end lost 5 bases, the J end lost 4 bases, and 3 bases lay between the germline ends. The CDR3 region is CASSPYEQYF. The DNA of the CDR3 is TGTGCCAGCAGCCCGTACGAGCAGTACTTC. The full variable domain, rest sourced from reference TRBV7-2 and TRBJ2-7, is GAGVSQSPSNKVTEKGKDVELRCDPISGHTALYWYRQSLGQGLEFLIYFQGNSAPDKSGLPSDRFSAERTGGSVSTLTIQRTQQEDSAVYLCASSPYEQYFGPGTRLTVT.

V is TRBV29-1 and J is TRBJ1-1; D not certain. The CDR3 consists of 12 residues. In germline, CDR1 is SQVTM, CDR2 ANQGSEA. Trimming shortened V by 7 bases and J by 5 bases, and 14 bases separated the two germline ends. CDR3 nucleotide sequence: TGCAGCGCCCGCCCCCCGGGGACTGAAGCTTTCTTT. Protein sequence: CSARPPGTEAFF.

This chain uses TRBV2 with TRBJ2-5; D not certain. CDR3 length: 13 amino acids. V dropped 7 bases and J dropped 6 bases, with 15 bases sitting between them. The germline V gene has CDR1 SNHLY and CDR2 FYNNEI. CDR3 coding DNA: TGTGCCAGCATTCGACTGTTCAAACAGACCCAGTACTTC. Amino acid sequence: CASIRLFKQTQYF.

The chain uses TRBV10-3 and TRBJ2-5; perhaps TRBD1 as D (5 bases). V was shortened by 5 bases and J by 4 bases, with 17 bases between the two germline ends. CDR3 length equals 15 residues. The germline gives CDR1 ENHRY, CDR2 SYGVKD. This chain's CDR3 is CAISPNPDRGETQYF. For the CDR3, the DNA is TGTGCCATCAGTCCCAATCCCGATAGGGGAGAGACCCAGTACTTC.

This rearrangement joins TRBV4-1 to TRBJ1-2, with 7 bases lining up with TRBD1. V was clipped by 1 base and J by 4 bases; unmatched bases: 9. Germline V gene lookup returns CDR1 MGHRA and CDR2 YSYEKL. This CDR3 has 16 residues. DNA of the CDR3: TGCGCCAGCAGCCAAGGACCGACAGGGTCGAGCTATGGCTACACCTTC. Amino acid sequence: CASSQGPTGSSYGYTF.

The rearrangement links TRBV19 to TRBJ1-5; possibly TRBD1 for D (5 bases). Trimming stripped 2 bases from V and 2 bases from J, with 10 bases between. Germline loops: CDR1 LNHDA, CDR2 SQIVND (reference sequence). The length of the CDR3 is 15 residues. CDR3 sequence reads: CASSIRRAGNQPQHF. The CDR3 bases are TGTGCCAGTAGTATACGCAGGGCGGGCAATCAGCCCCAGCATTTT.

J is TRBJ1-5 and V is TRBV28; D unresolved. Between the trimmed V and J ends, which lost 2 bases and 1 base, there was a span of 12 bases. CDR1 and CDR2 (germline): MDHEN, SYDVKM. The CDR3 runs to 16 residues. CDR3 coding DNA: TGTGCCAGCAGTTTACACATTGTAGACAGCAATCAGCCCCAGCATTTT. Translating it yields CASSLHIVDSNQPQHF.

This chain joins TRBV2 and TRBJ1-1; no clear D gene. The CDR3 totals 13 residues. With 6 bases removed from V and 1 base from J, the gap between germline ends came to 9 bases. The germline V gene encodes CDR1 SNHLY and CDR2 FYNNEI. CDR3 DNA sequence: TGTGCCAGCAGCCGAACAGAGAACACTGAAGCTTTCTTT. This sequence encodes CASSRTENTEAFF.

Of note for this clone: This sample also contains other DNA sequences that code for the same CDR3. This chain links TRBV2 with TRBJ2-2; D may match TRBD1 or TRBD2 (6 bases each). This CDR3 comprises 14 residues. V lost 8 bases and J lost 0, with 10 bases in between. CDR1 and CDR2 from the germline V gene are SNHLY and FYNNEI. CDR3 coding DNA: TGTGCCAGCCGGGGGCAGTCGAACACCGGGGAGCTGTTTTTT. Translation: CASRGQSNTGELFF.

This rearrangement joins TRBV9 to TRBJ1-1, with D perhaps TRBD1 (5 bases). The CDR3 spans 16 residues. Germline CDR1 reads SGDLS; CDR2 reads YYNGEE. Trimming shortened V by 3 bases and J by 2 bases, and 17 bases separated the two germline ends. The CDR3 bases are TGTGCCAGCAGCGCAAACATTAGGAGGGGAAACACTGAAGCTTTCTTT. Protein: CASSANIRRGNTEAFF.

V usage is TRBV29-1 and J usage is TRBJ2-7; D is unclear. V was shortened by 5 bases and J by 6 bases, with 17 bases between the two germline ends. The CDR3 is 13 residues long. CDR1 SQVTM and CDR2 ANQGSEA come from the germline V gene. As DNA, the CDR3 is TGCAGCGTTCTCCCCAGCCGGCCGGGCGAGCAGTACTTC. Translated: CSVLPSRPGEQYF.

CDR3 nucleotides: TGTGCCAGCAGTGATATTGCGGGCGTATACGAGCAGTACTTC. This codes for CASSDIAGVYEQYF. The V call is TRBV6-1, the J call TRBJ2-7; D is possibly TRBD2 (5 bases). Germline V lookup: CDR1 MNHNS, CDR2 SASEGT. V lost 3 bases and J lost 4, with 13 bases in between. The CDR3 length is 14 residues.

The rearrangement uses TRBV2 and TRBJ1-3; TRBD1 agrees at 7 bases. Germline CDR1 and CDR2: SNHLY and FYNNEI. V gave up 4 bases and J gave up 0 bases; unmatched junction bases: 0. CDR3 length equals 14 residues. The CDR3 region is CASSGDSSGNTIYF. CDR3 in DNA: TGTGCCAGCAGTGGGGACAGCTCTGGAAACACCATATATTTT.

The chain couples TRBV10-3 to TRBJ2-7, with D perhaps assigned TRBD1 or TRBD2 (5 bases each). There are 14 residues in the CDR3. Germline V gives CDR1 ENHRY, CDR2 SYGVKD. Trimming left V 1 base short and J 2 bases short, with 9 bases between. CDR3 loop: CAISEYVGPYEQYF. The CDR3 coding sequence is TGTGCCATCAGTGAGTATGTGGGACCCTACGAGCAGTACTTC.

The sample holds a few counts of this clone. V is TRBV7-7 and J is TRBJ2-6; a weak D match, TRBD2 (6 bases). CDR3 length equals 15 residues. Germline-derived CDR1 and CDR2 are SSHAT and FNYEAQ (reference sequence). The V and J ends lost 8 bases and 4 bases respectively, with 15 bases between them. The CDR3 sequence is CASGPGGIGANVLTF. CDR3 coding DNA: TGTGCCAGCGGACCTGGGGGGATCGGGGCCAACGTCCTGACTTTC.

The CDR3 bases are TGTGCCAGCAGAACCGGGACCAAAAATGAGCAGTTCTTC. The encoded protein is CASRTGTKNEQFF. This chain uses TRBV7-2 with TRBJ2-1, with D tentatively TRBD1 or TRBD2 (5 bases each). CDR1 is SGHTA, CDR2 FQGNSA, per germline. The CDR3 consists of 13 residues. Trimming removed 6 bases at V and 7 bases at J, with 13 bases between.

Turning to this clone: Distinct nucleotide sequences in the sample also encode this CDR3. The chain recombines TRBV6-1 with TRBJ1-1, with unresolved D. Between the trimmed V and J ends, which lost 7 bases and 2 bases, there was a span of 8 bases. The CDR3 runs to 12 residues. Germline loops: CDR1 MNHNS, CDR2 SASEGT. In nucleotides, the CDR3 is TGTGCCAGCAAAATGGGTAACACTGAAGCTTTCTTT. It specifies CASKMGNTEAFF.

The chain uses TRBV6-5 and TRBJ1-2; D call uncertain. The V and J ends lost 6 bases and 6 bases respectively, with 14 bases between them. CDR3 size: 13 residues. Germline CDR1 reads MNHEY; CDR2 reads SVGAGI. The CDR3 sequence is CASSDGEENGYTF. For the CDR3, the DNA is TGTGCCAGCAGCGATGGGGAGGAAAATGGCTACACCTTC.

The chain carries TRBV7-9 and TRBJ2-7, with D perhaps TRBD1 or TRBD2 (5 bases each). The CDR3 spans 16 residues. The V gene's germline CDR1 is SEHNR and CDR2 FQNEAQ (reference sequence). Trimming removed 3 bases at V and 0 bases at J, with 15 bases between. This chain's CDR3 is CASSFFRGESSYEQYF. The DNA for the CDR3 is TGTGCCAGCAGCTTTTTTCGGGGCGAAAGCTCCTACGAGCAGTACTTC.

This clone was counted between two and nine times. The chain is built from TRBV28 and TRBJ1-1; weak D call: TRBD1 (5 bases). Deletions cut 3 bases from V and 7 bases from J, with 9 bases between. Germline lookup yields CDR1 MDHEN and CDR2 SYDVKM. There are 12 residues in the CDR3. Here the CDR3 reads CASSLNRFEAFF. The DNA of the CDR3 is TGTGCCAGCAGTTTGAACAGGTTTGAAGCTTTCTTT.

The V and J genes are TRBV4-1 and TRBJ2-1; the D gene is possibly TRBD2 (5 bases). The CDR3 runs to 15 residues. The V end was cut by 4 bases, the J end by 3 bases, with 13 bases between. Germline V CDR1 and CDR2: MGHRA, YSYEKL. The CDR3 nucleotides are TGCGCCAGCAGCCCGAGAACCGGGAACTACAATGAGCAGTTCTTC. It yields the protein CASSPRTGNYNEQFF.

This clone was recorded once. The chain is built from TRBV20-1 and TRBJ2-3; D possibly matches TRBD1 or TRBD2 (5 bases each). Germline CDR1 reads DFQATT; CDR2 reads SNEGSKA (reference sequence). The CDR3 has 11 amino acids. V was clipped by 7 bases and J by 5 bases, with 10 bases between them. CDR3: CSGGPVDTQYF. Written as DNA, the CDR3 is TGCAGTGGGGGACCCGTAGATACGCAGTATTTT.

This chain joins TRBV19 and TRBJ2-2; D is perhaps TRBD1 or TRBD2 (5 bases each). Germline-derived CDR1 and CDR2 are LNHDA and SQIVND (reference sequence). The CDR3 extends over 15 amino acids. V dropped 8 bases and J dropped 0 bases, with 13 bases sitting between them. CDR3 region: CASGEGPSNTGELFF. The DNA for the CDR3 is TGTGCCAGTGGAGAGGGACCCTCGAACACCGGGGAGCTGTTTTTT.

A note on this clone: Other DNA sequences within the sample encode an identical CDR3. The J gene is TRBJ1-4, the V gene TRBV5-1, with D hard to call. Germline V CDR1 and CDR2: SGHRS, YFSETQ. This CDR3 contains 13 residues. V was pared by 0 bases and J by 6 bases, with 6 bases between. Here the CDR3 DNA reads TGCGCCAGCAGCTTGGACCGCGATGAAAAACTGTTTTTT. It translates to CASSLDRDEKLFF. The whole variable domain, filled in from reference TRBV5-1 and TRBJ1-4, reads KAGVTQTPRYLIKTRGQQVTLSCSPISGHRSVSWYQQTPGQGLQFLFEYFSETQRNKGNFPGRFSGRQFSNSRSEMNVSTLELGDSALYLCASSLDRDEKLFFGSGTQLSVL.

The chain uses TRBV5-1 and TRBJ2-3, with a weak D call TRBD2 (6 bases). Germline values: CDR1 SGHRS, CDR2 YFSETQ. V lost 4 bases and J 1 base, leaving 13 bases between the germline ends. This CDR3 has 15 amino acids. CDR3 protein: CASSPPSDRTDTQYF. In nucleotides, the CDR3 is TGCGCCAGCAGCCCCCCTAGCGACCGCACAGATACGCAGTATTTT.

The chain employs TRBV10-1 and TRBJ2-3; D may match TRBD1 or TRBD2 (5 bases each). Looked up from germline, CDR1 is WNHNN and CDR2 is SYGVQD (reference sequence). The ends were cut back, 3 bases at V and 6 bases at J, with 13 bases in the middle. This CDR3 is 14 amino acids long. The CDR3 DNA sequence: TGCGCCAGCAGTGATGGGGGATCCAGGGATACGCAGTATTTT. Translation: CASSDGGSRDTQYF.

The chain carries TRBV9 and TRBJ1-2, with D uncertain. There are 9 residues in the CDR3. The V and J ends lost 3 bases and 13 bases respectively, with 7 bases between them. CDR1 SGDLS and CDR2 YYNGEE come from the germline V gene. CDR3 residues: CASSAVGTF. In nucleotides, the CDR3 is TGTGCCAGCAGCGCAGTGGGCACCTTC.

V and J are TRBV28 and TRBJ1-2; a possible D gene is TRBD1 (5 bases). Germline CDR1 and CDR2: MDHEN and SYDVKM. This CDR3 contains 11 residues. V gave up 5 bases and J gave up 6 bases, with 7 bases separating them. CDR3 DNA: TGTGCCAGCAGTAGGGGACATGGCTACACCTTC. It is translated as CASSRGHGYTF.

The chain has TRBV28 and TRBJ2-7; TRBD2 matches 7 bases. V lost 5 bases, J lost 3 bases, and 7 bases stayed unmatched. The CDR3 extends over 14 amino acids. Germline V gene data show CDR1 as MDHEN and CDR2 as SYDVKM. CDR3 loop: CASSLSGPVYEQYF. CDR3 in DNA: TGTGCCAGCAGTCTTAGCGGGCCGGTCTACGAGCAGTACTTC.

V gene TRBV28 combines with J gene TRBJ1-1; D remains unclear. The CDR3 length is 13 residues. Germline V lookup: CDR1 MDHEN, CDR2 SYDVKM. The V end lost 5 bases, the J end lost 5 bases, and 12 bases lay between the germline ends. The CDR3 protein is CASSQDEGTEAFF. For the CDR3, the DNA is TGTGCCAGCAGTCAAGATGAAGGGACTGAAGCTTTCTTT.

The rearrangement links TRBV11-2 to TRBJ2-3; D is unresolved. Trimming cost V 5 bases and J 2 bases, with 5 bases left between them. The germline V gene encodes CDR1 SGHAT and CDR2 FQNNGV. The CDR3 is 12 residues long. CDR3 DNA: TGTGCCAGCAGCGCATACACAGATACGCAGTATTTT. Its protein is CASSAYTDTQYF.